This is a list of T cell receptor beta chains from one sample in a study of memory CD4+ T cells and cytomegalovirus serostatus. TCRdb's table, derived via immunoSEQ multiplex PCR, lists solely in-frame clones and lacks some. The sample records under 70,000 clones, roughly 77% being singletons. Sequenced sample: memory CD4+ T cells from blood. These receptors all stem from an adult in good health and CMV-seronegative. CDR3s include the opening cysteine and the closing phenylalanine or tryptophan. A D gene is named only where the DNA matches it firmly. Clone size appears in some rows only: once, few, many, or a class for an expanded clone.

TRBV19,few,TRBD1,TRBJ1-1,TGTGCCAGTAGTGCCGACAGGGGCACTGAAGCTTTCTTT,CASSADRGTEAFF
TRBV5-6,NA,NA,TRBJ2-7,TGTGCCAGCAGCTTCACGAGACAGACCTACGAGCAGTACTTC,CASSFTRQTYEQYF
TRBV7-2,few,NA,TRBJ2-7,TGTGCCAGCAGCTCGCGATTACGATCCTACGAGCAGTACTTC,CASSSRLRSYEQYF
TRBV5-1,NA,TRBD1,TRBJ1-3,TGCGCCAGCAGCTCCGGACAGGGCAATGGAAACACCATATATTTT,CASSSGQGNGNTIYF
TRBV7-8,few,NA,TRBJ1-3,TGTGCCAGCAGCTTAGAGGGTGCCCACTCTGGAAACACCATATATTTT,CASSLEGAHSGNTIYF
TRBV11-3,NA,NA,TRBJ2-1,TGTGCCAGCAGTTCAGATGGGCCCAGAACGAGCAATGAGCAGTTCTTC,CASSSDGPRTSNEQFF
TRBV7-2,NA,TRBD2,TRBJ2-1,TGTGCCAGCAGCCGTGCGGCTAGCGGCAGTTACAATGAGCAGTTCTTC,CASSRAASGSYNEQFF
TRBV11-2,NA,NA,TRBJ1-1,TGTGCCAGCCTATTAACCGGTCCCATGAACACTGAAGCTTTCTTT,CASLLTGPMNTEAFF
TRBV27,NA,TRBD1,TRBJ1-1,TGTGCCAGCAAAGGGACAGGGAACACTGAAGCTTTCTTT,CASKGTGNTEAFF
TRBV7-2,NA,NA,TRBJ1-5,TGTGCCAGCAGCTTCAGGGGAGGTAGCAATCAGCCCCAGCATTTT,CASSFRGGSNQPQHF
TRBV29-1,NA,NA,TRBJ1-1,TGCAGCGTTGACCCTTCGGTAAACACTGAAGCTTTCTTT,CSVDPSVNTEAFF
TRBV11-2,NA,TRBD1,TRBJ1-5,TGTGCCAGCAGCTTAGAATCAGGGGGCCGTCAGCCCCAGCATTTT,CASSLESGGRQPQHF
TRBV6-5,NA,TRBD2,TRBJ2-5,TGTGCCAGCAGTTACTTGGGGGGGTCAGAGACCCAGTACTTC,CASSYLGGSETQYF